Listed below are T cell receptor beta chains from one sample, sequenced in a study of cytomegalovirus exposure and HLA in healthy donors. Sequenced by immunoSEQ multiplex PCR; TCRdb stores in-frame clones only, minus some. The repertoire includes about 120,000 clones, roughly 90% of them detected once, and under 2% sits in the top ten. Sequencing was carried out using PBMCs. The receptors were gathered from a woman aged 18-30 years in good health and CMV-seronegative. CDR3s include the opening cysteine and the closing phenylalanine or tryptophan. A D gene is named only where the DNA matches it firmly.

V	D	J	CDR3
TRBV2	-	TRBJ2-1	CASSARLDNEQFF
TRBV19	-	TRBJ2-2	CASSRPGGLAGELFF
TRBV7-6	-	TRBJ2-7	CASSLGSRDYEQYF
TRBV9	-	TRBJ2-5	CASSSTQGSWLQYF
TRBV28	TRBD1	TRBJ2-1	CASSLLNGQANEQFF
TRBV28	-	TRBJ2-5	CASSLAGQPQETQYF
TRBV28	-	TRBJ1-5	CASSLRGHQPQHF
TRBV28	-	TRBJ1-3	CASRRGAGNTIYF
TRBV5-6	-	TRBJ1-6	CASSPDRHNSPLHF
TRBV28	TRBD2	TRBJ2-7	CATLIAGGPYEQYF
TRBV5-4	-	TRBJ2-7	CASSLRGEQYF
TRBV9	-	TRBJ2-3	CASSVRAGADTQYF
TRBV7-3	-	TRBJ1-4	CASSPSGATNEKLFF
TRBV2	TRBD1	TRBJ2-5	CASRGEQGETQYF
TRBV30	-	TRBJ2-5	CAGISVASRNQETQYF
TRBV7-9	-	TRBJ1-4	CASSSDRPTNEKLFF
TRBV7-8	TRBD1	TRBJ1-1	CASSLRDRGSNTEAFF
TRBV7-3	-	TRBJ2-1	CASSLEVGVSNEQFF
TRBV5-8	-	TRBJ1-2	CASSQQGPYGYTF
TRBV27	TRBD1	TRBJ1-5	CASSFHTGGRGNQPQHF
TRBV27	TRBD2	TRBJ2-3	CASRTGTSGRVSTDTQYF
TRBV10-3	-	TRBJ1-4	CAISVEQPNEKLFF
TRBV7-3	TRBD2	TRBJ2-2	CASSSHSGANTGELFF
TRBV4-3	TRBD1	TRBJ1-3	CASSRTQGSGNTIYF
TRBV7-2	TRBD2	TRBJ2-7	CASSLGSSGGSYEQYF
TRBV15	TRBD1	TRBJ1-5	CATSGTGEFNQPQHF
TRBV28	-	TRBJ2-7	CASRGPDSHEQYF
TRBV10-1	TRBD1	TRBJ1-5	CASSESGTVLLINQPQHF
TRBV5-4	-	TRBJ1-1	CASSLAGGDTEAFF